This T cell receptor beta chain was retrieved from a study of neurological immune-mediated disorders. This clonotype has ten or more counts. The CDR3 spans 16 residues. TCRdb re-analysed the 5' RACE reads in MiXCR, keeping a single row per CDR3 protein. Here the sample spans approximately 82,000 distinct CDR3 sequences, around an eighth being singletons. Sequencing was done on a sample of PBMCs. V is TRBV21-1 and J is TRBJ2-3; the table's TRBD1 call for D was not verified on the DNA. TRBV21-1 is listed as a pseudogene. The TCR sequence derives from a woman in her forties or fifties in good health. CDR3 sequence (DNA): TGTGCCAGCAGCATCCTCCGGGACAGGGAGACAGATACGCAGTATTTT. Its translation is CASSILRDRETDTQYF.